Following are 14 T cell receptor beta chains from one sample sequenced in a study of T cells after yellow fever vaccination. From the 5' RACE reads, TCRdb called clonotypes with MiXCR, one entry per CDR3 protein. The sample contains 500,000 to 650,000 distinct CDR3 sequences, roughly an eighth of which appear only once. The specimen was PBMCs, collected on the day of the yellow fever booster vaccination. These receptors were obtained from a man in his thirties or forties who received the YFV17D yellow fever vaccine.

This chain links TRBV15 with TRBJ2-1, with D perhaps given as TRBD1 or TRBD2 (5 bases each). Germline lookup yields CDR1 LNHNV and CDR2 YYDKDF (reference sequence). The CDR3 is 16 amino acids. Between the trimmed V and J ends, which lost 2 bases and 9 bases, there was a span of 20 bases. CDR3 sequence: CATSRKRDPRVSEQFF. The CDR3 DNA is TGTGCCACCAGCAGAAAAAGGGACCCCCGGGTGAGTGAGCAGTTCTTC.

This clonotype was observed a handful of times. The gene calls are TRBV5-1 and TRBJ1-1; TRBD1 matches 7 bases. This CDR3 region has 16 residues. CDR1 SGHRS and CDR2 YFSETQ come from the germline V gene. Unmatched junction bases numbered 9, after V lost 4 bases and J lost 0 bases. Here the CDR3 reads CASSPLGTAMNTEAFF. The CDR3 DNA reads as TGCGCCAGCAGCCCCTTAGGGACAGCCATGAACACTGAAGCTTTCTTT.

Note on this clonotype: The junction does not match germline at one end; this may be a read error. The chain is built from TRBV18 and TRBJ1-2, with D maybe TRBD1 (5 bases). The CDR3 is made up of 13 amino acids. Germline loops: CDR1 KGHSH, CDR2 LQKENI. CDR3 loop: CASSPLGTYGYTF. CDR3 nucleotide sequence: TGTGCCAGCTCGCCACTAGGGACCTATGGCTACACCTTC.

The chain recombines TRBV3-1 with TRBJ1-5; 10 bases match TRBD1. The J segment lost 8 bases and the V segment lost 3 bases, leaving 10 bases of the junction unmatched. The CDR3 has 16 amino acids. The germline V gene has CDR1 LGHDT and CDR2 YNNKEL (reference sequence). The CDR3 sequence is CASSHNLRQGAEPQHF. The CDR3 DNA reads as TGTGCCAGCAGCCACAACCTAAGACAGGGGGCTGAGCCCCAGCATTTT.

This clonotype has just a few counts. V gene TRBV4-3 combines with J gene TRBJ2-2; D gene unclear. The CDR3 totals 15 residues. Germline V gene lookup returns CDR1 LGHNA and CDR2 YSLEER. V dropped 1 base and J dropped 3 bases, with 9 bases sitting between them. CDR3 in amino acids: CASSQVNRDTGELFF. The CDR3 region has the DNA TGCGCCAGCAGCCAAGTCAACAGAGACACCGGGGAGCTGTTTTTT.

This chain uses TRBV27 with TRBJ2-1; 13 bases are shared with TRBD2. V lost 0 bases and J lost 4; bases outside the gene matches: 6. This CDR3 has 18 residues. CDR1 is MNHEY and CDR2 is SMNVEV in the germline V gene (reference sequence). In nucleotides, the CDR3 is TGTGCCAGCAGTTTATCATCGGGACTAGCGGGAAGTTACAATGAGCAGTTCTTC. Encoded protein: CASSLSSGLAGSYNEQFF.

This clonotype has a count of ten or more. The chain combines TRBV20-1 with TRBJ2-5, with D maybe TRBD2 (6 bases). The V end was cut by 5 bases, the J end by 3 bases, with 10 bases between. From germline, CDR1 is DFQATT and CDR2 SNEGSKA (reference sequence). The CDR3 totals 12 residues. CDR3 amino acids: CSAVGSKETQYF. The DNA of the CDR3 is TGCAGTGCTGTCGGGAGTAAAGAGACCCAGTACTTC.

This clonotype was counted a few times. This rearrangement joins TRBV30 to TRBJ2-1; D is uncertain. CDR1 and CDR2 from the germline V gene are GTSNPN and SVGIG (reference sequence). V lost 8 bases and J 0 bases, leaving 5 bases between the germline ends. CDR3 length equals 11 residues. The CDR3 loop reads CAQTSYNEQFF. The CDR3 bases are TGTGCCCAGACCTCCTACAATGAGCAGTTCTTC.

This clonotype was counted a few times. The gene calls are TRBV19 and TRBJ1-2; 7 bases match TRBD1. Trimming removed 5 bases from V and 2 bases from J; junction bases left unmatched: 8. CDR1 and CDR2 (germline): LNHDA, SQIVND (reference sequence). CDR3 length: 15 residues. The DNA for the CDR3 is TGTGCCAGTAGTCCATGGGACAGACAAAACTATGGCTACACCTTC. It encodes CASSPWDRQNYGYTF.

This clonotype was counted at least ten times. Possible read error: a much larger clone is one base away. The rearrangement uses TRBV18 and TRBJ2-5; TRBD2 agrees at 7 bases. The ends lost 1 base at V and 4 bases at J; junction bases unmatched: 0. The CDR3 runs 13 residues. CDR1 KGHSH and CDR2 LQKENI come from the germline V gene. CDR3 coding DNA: TGTGCCAGCTCACCACGGGGGGGAGAGACCCAGTACTTC. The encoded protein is CASSPRGGETQYF.

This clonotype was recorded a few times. CDR3 DNA sequence: TGTGCCAGCAGCCAAGTTTCGTGGACGGATGATTCTGGGGCCAACGTCCTGACTTTC. This gives the protein CASSQVSWTDDSGANVLTF. The V and J genes are TRBV14 and TRBJ2-6; D is unclear. V lost 1 base, J lost 1 base, and 17 bases lay in between. There are 19 residues in the CDR3. CDR1 is SGHDN and CDR2 is FVKESK in the germline V gene. Variable domain in full (rest from reference TRBV14 and TRBJ2-6): EAGVTQFPSHSVIEKGQTVTLRCDPISGHDNLYWYRRVMGKEIKFLLHFVKESKQDESGMPNNRFLAERTGGTYSTLKVQPAELEDSGVYFCASSQVSWTDDSGANVLTFGAGSRLTVL.

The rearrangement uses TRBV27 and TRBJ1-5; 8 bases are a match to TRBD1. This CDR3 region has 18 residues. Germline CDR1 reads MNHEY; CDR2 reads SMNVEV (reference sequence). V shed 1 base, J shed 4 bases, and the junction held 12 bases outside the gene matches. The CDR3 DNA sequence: TGTGCCAGCAGTTTATGCCCTGACAGGGGCTCCCGAAATCAGCCCCAGCATTTT. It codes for CASSLCPDRGSRNQPQHF.

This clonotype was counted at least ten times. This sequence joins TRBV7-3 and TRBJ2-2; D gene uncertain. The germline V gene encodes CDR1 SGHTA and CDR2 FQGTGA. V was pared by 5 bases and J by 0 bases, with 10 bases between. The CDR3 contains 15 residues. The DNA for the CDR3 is TGTGCCAGCAGCCCAGTCGACGCGAACACCGGGGAGCTGTTTTTT. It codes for CASSPVDANTGELFF.

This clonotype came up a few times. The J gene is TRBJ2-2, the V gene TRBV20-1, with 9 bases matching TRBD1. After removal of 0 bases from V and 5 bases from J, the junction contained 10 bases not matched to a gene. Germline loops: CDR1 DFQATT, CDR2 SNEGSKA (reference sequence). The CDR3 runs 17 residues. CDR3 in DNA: TGCAGTGCTAGAGATGGCTCCGGGACAGGGCCAACCGGGGAGCTGTTTTTT. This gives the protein CSARDGSGTGPTGELFF.